Included here is one T cell receptor beta chain sequence, with context. The antigen it recognizes is unknown. No base-level quality is on record; no much larger clone is a single base apart. The data stem from a study of preoperative IRX-2 immunotherapy in early breast cancer (dated by TCRdb to between 2017 and 2020). What the treatment or condition label conveys for this sample: preoperative locoregional IRX-2 cytokine immunotherapy. The samples were obtained from a phase Ib study that tested preoperative, locoregional IRX-2 cytokine immunotherapy designed to prime immune responses. The donors were early-stage breast cancer patients who were given IRX-2 prior to surgery. The CDR3 starts with the cysteine, ends with the phenylalanine, and has 14 residues. Only CDR3 DNA is held: 42 bases, read in frame from base 1. Reading the germline V gene (reference sequence) gives CDR1 SGHKS and CDR2 YYEKEE. Trimming at the junction amounts to 4 bases on V and 4 bases on J, and the germline ends lie 14 bases apart.

The library was prepared using the immunoSEQ multiplex PCR assay. This is the immuneACCESS table as TCRdb keeps it, with only in-frame sequences that have V and J called. A part of the clones is gone; compared with another copy, unresolved V genes explain less than half, and the rest is unexplained. Here the sample has under 40,000 clones; about 95% occur a single time. Under 6.5% of the sample belongs to the ten largest clones. Rearrangement joined TRBV5-5 to TRBJ1-2; the D gene is possibly TRBD1, with 5 bases matching. This receptor was identified in a human donor with breast cancer. The sample was collected from a patient treated with IRX-2 immunotherapy. The nucleotide sequence reads TGTGCCAGCAGCCTCCGGGACCTCCTCTATGGCTACACCTTC. This codes for CASSLRDLLYGYTF.